The rows below give T cell receptor beta chains drawn from one sample of a study of T-cell reconstitution after alpha-beta-depleted transplantation in children. TCRdb passed the PCR reads through MiXCR, listing each CDR3 protein once. Among a few hundred thousand distinct CDR3 sequences listed, roughly 13% were seen once. The material was PBMCs, mostly from graft donor cells, obtained 360 days after TCRalphabeta/CD19-depleted stem cell transplant. These receptors were taken from a male patient younger than 18 who had a stem cell transplant for acute myeloid leukemia, so the T cells may come from the graft donor. CDR3s include the opening cysteine and the closing phenylalanine or tryptophan. The D gene is left open where the match is weak. Size is omitted from some rows. Given values are once, few, many or a class for expanded clones.

cdr3_aa cdr3_nt cdr3_length j_call clone_size v_call d_call
CATRDSGTDTQYF TGTGCCACCCGGGACTCTGGCACAGATACGCAGTATTTT 13 TRBJ2-3 many TRBV15 -
CSVTVQRRATWELFF TGCAGTGTCACAGTCCAGCGTAGGGCGACCTGGGAGCTGTTTTTT 15 TRBJ2-2 - TRBV20-1 -
CASSYRRNEKLFF TGTGCCAGCAGTTATCGCAGAAATGAAAAACTGTTTTTT 13 TRBJ1-4 few TRBV6-2/TRBV6-3 -
CASRVTGVYGYTF TGTGCCAGCAGGGTCACAGGGGTCTATGGCTACACCTTC 13 TRBJ1-2 - TRBV28 TRBD1
CSVDPGEGGKTQYF TGCAGTGTAGACCCGGGGGAGGGCGGAAAGACCCAGTACTTC 14 TRBJ2-5 - TRBV20-1 TRBD2
CATSDLDKFSGETQYF TGTGCCACCAGTGATTTAGATAAGTTCTCGGGGGAGACCCAGTACTTC 16 TRBJ2-5 few TRBV24-1 -
CASSQDPGGQQPQHF TGTGCCAGCAGCCAAGATCCCGGGGGTCAGCAGCCCCAGCATTTT 15 TRBJ1-5 few TRBV3-1 -
CASRTGTSGRAGYEQYF TGTGCCAGCAGGACCGGGACTAGCGGGAGGGCCGGTTACGAGCAGTACTTC 17 TRBJ2-7 - TRBV12-3/TRBV12-4 TRBD2
CATVGDRPTRNQPQHF TGTGCCACCGTCGGGGACAGACCGACACGCAATCAGCCCCAGCATTTT 16 TRBJ1-5 - TRBV28 TRBD1
CASSLGGTSVGGELFF TGTGCCAGCAGCTTAGGCGGGACTAGCGTCGGCGGGGAGCTGTTTTTT 16 TRBJ2-2 many TRBV7-6 TRBD2
CASIPSVAAYNEQFF TGTGCCAGCATTCCATCGGTAGCGGCCTACAATGAGCAGTTCTTC 15 TRBJ2-1 few TRBV5-8 -
CAREGGSGEQFF TGCGCCAGGGAAGGGGGGAGCGGCGAGCAGTTCTTC 12 TRBJ2-1 once TRBV4-3 -
CASSSGLRGPYYGYTF TGTGCCAGCAGCTCGGGGTTACGGGGACCCTACTATGGCTACACCTTC 16 TRBJ1-2 - TRBV11-2 -
CSATVLGSTGTDTQYF TGCAGTGCGACCGTCCTAGGGTCGACGGGCACAGATACGCAGTATTTT 16 TRBJ2-3 few TRBV20-1 -
CSARSGTGFGYEQYF TGCAGTGCCCGGTCAGGGACAGGGTTCGGCTACGAGCAGTACTTC 15 TRBJ2-7 few TRBV20-1 TRBD1
CATSWVGTYNEQFF TGTGCCACCTCGTGGGTGGGGACCTACAATGAGCAGTTCTTC 14 TRBJ2-1 - TRBV12-3/TRBV12-4 -
CAIAILPYNEQFF TGTGCCATAGCCATCCTCCCCTACAATGAGCAGTTCTTC 13 TRBJ2-1 few TRBV10-3 -
CASRRLVPFDEQFF TGTGCCAGCAGACGACTAGTTCCCTTCGATGAGCAGTTCTTC 14 TRBJ2-1 - TRBV27 -
CASRGNSERTDTQYF TGTGCCAGCAGGGGAAACAGTGAGCGCACAGATACGCAGTATTTT 15 TRBJ2-3 few TRBV21-1 -
CASRRLAEVLASYEQYF TGCGCCAGCAGACGACTAGCGGAGGTGTTAGCCTCCTACGAGCAGTACTTC 17 TRBJ2-7 few TRBV5-1 TRBD2
CSASPLAGQGDTQYF TGCAGTGCTAGTCCTCTAGCGGGACAAGGAGATACGCAGTATTTT 15 TRBJ2-3 few TRBV20-1 TRBD2
CSSFTDTQYF TGCAGCTCCTTCACAGATACGCAGTATTTT 10 TRBJ2-3 - TRBV29-1 -
CASTMSPGYSNEQYF TGCGCCAGCACCATGTCCCCCGGCTACTCCAACGAGCAGTACTTC 15 TRBJ2-7 many TRBV5-1 -
CASSLNPGGRELFF TGTGCCAGCAGTCTCAACCCCGGGGGGAGGGAGCTGTTTTTT 14 TRBJ2-2 - TRBV28 TRBD2
CASSLQVVEQLEAFF TGCGCCAGCAGCCTCCAAGTCGTGGAACAGCTTGAAGCTTTCTTT 15 TRBJ1-1 few TRBV4-3 -
CASSFRLAQPQHF TGTGCCAGCAGCTTCCGGCTTGCTCAGCCCCAGCATTTT 13 TRBJ1-5 few TRBV7-8 -
CASSKGGAPGEQYF TGTGCCAGCAGCAAAGGGGGAGCCCCGGGAGAGCAGTACTTC 14 TRBJ2-7 few TRBV21-1 -
CAISDPTPDTQYF TGTGCCATCAGTGACCCTACCCCGGATACGCAGTATTTT 13 TRBJ2-3 few TRBV10-3 -